A selection of T cell receptor beta chains follows, all from one sample in a study of neoadjuvant nivolumab and ipilimumab in lung cancer. Assay: immunoSEQ multiplex PCR; the TCRdb copy retains only in-frame clones and omits some. The sample consists of more than 7,500 clones, 81% of them appearing once. The sample here was peripheral blood, taken before neoadjuvant nivolumab, alone or with ipilimumab. The receptor set was obtained from an adult with non-small cell lung cancer. Each CDR3 is given with its conserved first and last residue. Fields, in order: V gene, J gene, clone size, CDR3 length, D gene, CDR3 DNA, CDR3 protein. D genes are given only for firm matches. A clone size is listed for some rows: how often the clone was seen (once, few, many), or a class if it is expanded.

v_gene: TRBV5-5; j_gene: TRBJ2-7; abundance: once; len: 13; d_gene: .; CDR3nt: TGTGCCAGCAGCCTGGACGGCTCCTACGAGCAGTACTTC; CDR3aa: CASSLDGSYEQYF
v_gene: TRBV7-7; j_gene: TRBJ2-5; abundance: .; len: 13; d_gene: .; CDR3nt: TGTGCCAGCAGCTCATCTTCTTCAGAGACCCAGTACTTC; CDR3aa: CASSSSSSETQYF
v_gene: TRBV11-3; j_gene: TRBJ2-7; abundance: .; len: 12; d_gene: .; CDR3nt: TGTGCCAGCAGCTTGGGCAGCTACGAGCAGTACTTC; CDR3aa: CASSLGSYEQYF
v_gene: TRBV10-2; j_gene: TRBJ1-2; abundance: .; len: 12; d_gene: .; CDR3nt: TGCGCCAGCAGTCAGGTCCGATATGGCTACACCTTC; CDR3aa: CASSQVRYGYTF
v_gene: TRBV5-5; j_gene: TRBJ2-5; abundance: once; len: 15; d_gene: .; CDR3nt: TGTGCCAGCAGCTTAGCCAACGTGCAGGGAGAGACCCAGTACTTC; CDR3aa: CASSLANVQGETQYF
v_gene: TRBV6-1; j_gene: TRBJ1-1; abundance: once; len: 13; d_gene: TRBD1; CDR3nt: TGTGCCAGCAGTTCGGACAGGGGCCTCGAAGCTTTCTTT; CDR3aa: CASSSDRGLEAFF
v_gene: TRBV5-1; j_gene: TRBJ2-3; abundance: few; len: 15; d_gene: .; CDR3nt: TGCGCCAGCAGCTTGACAGGGAAAAGCACAGATACGCAGTATTTT; CDR3aa: CASSLTGKSTDTQYF
v_gene: TRBV19; j_gene: TRBJ1-1; abundance: .; len: 14; d_gene: TRBD1; CDR3nt: TGTGCCAGTAGTATGGGACAGCTGAACACTGAAGCTTTCTTT; CDR3aa: CASSMGQLNTEAFF
v_gene: TRBV7-9; j_gene: TRBJ1-5; abundance: .; len: 16; d_gene: .; CDR3nt: TGTGCCAGCAGCTTAGGGACCCTTGATGTCAATCAGCCCCAGCATTTT; CDR3aa: CASSLGTLDVNQPQHF
v_gene: TRBV7-9; j_gene: TRBJ2-1; abundance: .; len: 15; d_gene: .; CDR3nt: TGTGCCAGCAGCTTAGGTCTTGGGCTAGCTGAAGAGCAGTTCTTC; CDR3aa: CASSLGLGLAEEQFF
v_gene: TRBV10-2; j_gene: TRBJ1-5; abundance: .; len: 15; d_gene: .; CDR3nt: TGCGCCAGCAGTGAGACCCAACGAGGCGGGCAGCCCCAGCATTTT; CDR3aa: CASSETQRGGQPQHF
v_gene: TRBV6-4; j_gene: TRBJ1-2; abundance: few; len: 13; d_gene: .; CDR3nt: TGTGCCAGCAGTGACTCGGAGGCCACCGGCTACACCTTC; CDR3aa: CASSDSEATGYTF
v_gene: TRBV28; j_gene: TRBJ1-4; abundance: .; len: 17; d_gene: TRBD1; CDR3nt: TGTGCCAGCAGTTTTGGGGGAACAGGGGGGGGTAATGAAAAACTGTTTTTT; CDR3aa: CASSFGGTGGGNEKLFF
v_gene: TRBV9; j_gene: TRBJ2-7; abundance: .; len: 16; d_gene: TRBD2; CDR3nt: TGTGCCAGCAGCCATGACCTGGGACTCGGGGGGAACGAGCAGTACTTC; CDR3aa: CASSHDLGLGGNEQYF
v_gene: TRBV18; j_gene: TRBJ2-2; abundance: .; len: 16; d_gene: .; CDR3nt: TGTGCCAGCTCACCACTTAAGGGCGCGAACACCGGGGAGCTGTTTTTT; CDR3aa: CASSPLKGANTGELFF
v_gene: TRBV9; j_gene: TRBJ2-1; abundance: .; len: 17; d_gene: TRBD1; CDR3nt: TGTGCCAGCAGCCGACCCGGGGCGACCAGGGGGTACAATGAGCAGTTCTTC; CDR3aa: CASSRPGATRGYNEQFF
v_gene: TRBV9; j_gene: TRBJ2-1; abundance: .; len: 16; d_gene: .; CDR3nt: TGTGCCAGCAGCCCATGGAGCGGAAGCTCCTACAATGAGCAGTTCTTC; CDR3aa: CASSPWSGSSYNEQFF
v_gene: TRBV7-9; j_gene: TRBJ2-1; abundance: .; len: 15; d_gene: TRBD1; CDR3nt: TGTGCCAGCAGCCCCGACAGGGGAGTATACAATGAGCAGTTCTTC; CDR3aa: CASSPDRGVYNEQFF
v_gene: TRBV28; j_gene: TRBJ2-3; abundance: .; len: 12; d_gene: .; CDR3nt: TGTGCCAGCAACCTTGGACGGGGAGCGCAGTATTTT; CDR3aa: CASNLGRGAQYF
v_gene: TRBV11-2; j_gene: TRBJ2-7; abundance: .; len: 13; d_gene: .; CDR3nt: TGTGCCAGCTCCAATCGGGGAACCTACGAGCAGTACTTC; CDR3aa: CASSNRGTYEQYF
v_gene: TRBV10-3; j_gene: TRBJ2-2; abundance: .; len: 16; d_gene: TRBD2; CDR3nt: TGTGCCATCAGTGAGTTGGGTACTAGCGGTCCCGGGGAGCTGTTTTTT; CDR3aa: CAISELGTSGPGELFF
v_gene: TRBV6-1; j_gene: TRBJ2-7; abundance: .; len: 15; d_gene: .; CDR3nt: TGTGCCAGCAGTTCCCCGAGGCGCGGGACCTACGAGCAGTACTTC; CDR3aa: CASSSPRRGTYEQYF
v_gene: TRBV6-6; j_gene: TRBJ2-7; abundance: .; len: 14; d_gene: TRBD1; CDR3nt: TGTGCCAGCAGTCCACCGGGACAGAGCTACGAGCAGTACTTC; CDR3aa: CASSPPGQSYEQYF
v_gene: TRBV2; j_gene: TRBJ2-2; abundance: .; len: 12; d_gene: .; CDR3nt: TGTGCCAGCAGTGTCGCCACCGGGGAGCTGTTTTTT; CDR3aa: CASSVATGELFF
v_gene: TRBV2; j_gene: TRBJ2-1; abundance: .; len: 15; d_gene: TRBD2; CDR3nt: TGTGCCAGCATTCCGGGACTAGCGGCTATGCATGAGCAGTTCTTC; CDR3aa: CASIPGLAAMHEQFF